These 23 T cell receptor beta chains were sequenced from one sample in a study of OX40 agonist ivuxolimab in advanced cancers. The method was immunoSEQ multiplex PCR; TCRdb's version includes in-frame clones alone and lacks a portion of them. The table includes approximately 120,000 clones, 80% to 95% detected once. Sequencing used CD4+ or CD8+ T cells sorted from blood, obtained in a trial of the OX40 agonist ivuxolimab. These receptors were taken from an adult with an advanced solid tumor such as melanoma, head and neck, liver or kidney cancer.

This chain joins TRBV19 and TRBJ1-6, with D unclear. Trimming took 3 bases from V and 8 from J, leaving 8 bases between them. CDR3 length: 13 amino acids. Per the germline V gene, CDR1 is LNHDA and CDR2 is SQIVND (reference sequence). For the CDR3, the DNA is TGTGCCAGTAGTATCGACGGGGATTCACCCCTCCACTTT. Translating it yields CASSIDGDSPLHF.

The V call is TRBV15, the J call TRBJ1-1, with a tentative D call TRBD1 (6 bases). The CDR3 extends over 15 amino acids. Germline V gene lookup returns CDR1 LNHNV and CDR2 YYDKDF (reference sequence). Trimming took 5 bases from V and 0 from J, leaving 13 bases between them. In nucleotides, the CDR3 is TGTGCCACCAGCGCAACCGGGACAATGAACACTGAAGCTTTCTTT. Encoded protein: CATSATGTMNTEAFF.

The rearrangement links TRBV5-1 to TRBJ2-1, with D tentatively TRBD1 (6 bases). The germline CDR1 and CDR2 sequences are SGHRS and YFSETQ. The CDR3 totals 14 residues. Trimming took 4 bases from V and 6 from J, leaving 14 bases between them. CDR3 in amino acids: CASSPLDRLNEQFF. In DNA form, the CDR3 reads TGCGCCAGCAGCCCTTTGGACAGACTCAATGAGCAGTTCTTC.

The gene calls are TRBV15 and TRBJ1-1, with no clear D. Trimming took 0 bases from V and 5 from J, leaving 16 bases between them. The germline V gene encodes CDR1 LNHNV and CDR2 YYDKDF (reference sequence). The CDR3 spans 16 residues. The CDR3 reads CATSRDRALGRTEAFF. In nucleotides, the CDR3 is TGTGCCACCAGCAGAGATAGGGCCCTGGGGAGGACTGAAGCTTTCTTT.

This clone was recorded only once. The chain couples TRBV9 to TRBJ1-2; 7 bases fit TRBD1. Germline V gene lookup returns CDR1 SGDLS and CDR2 YYNGEE. The CDR3 length is 12 residues. The J segment lost 4 bases and the V segment lost 6 bases, leaving 3 bases of the junction unmatched. Written as DNA, the CDR3 is TGTGCCAGCACCGACAGGGTCTATGGCTACACCTTC. Encoded protein: CASTDRVYGYTF.

The chain employs TRBV29-1 and TRBJ2-2, with D perhaps given as TRBD1 or TRBD2 (5 bases each). CDR1 is SQVTM and CDR2 is ANQGSEA in the germline V gene. This CDR3 is 13 amino acids long. V was trimmed by 6 bases and J by 6 bases, leaving 14 bases between them. CDR3 nucleotide sequence: TGCAGCGTCCGGGACCTCAGGGCCGGGGAGCTGTTTTTT. This gives the protein CSVRDLRAGELFF.

This chain joins TRBV5-1 and TRBJ1-4, with 10 bases identical to TRBD1. This CDR3 is built from 15 residues. V lost 4 bases, J lost 6 bases, and 6 bases stayed unmatched. The germline V gene encodes CDR1 SGHRS and CDR2 YFSETQ. The chain's CDR3 is CASSMGQGLYEKLFF. CDR3 sequence (DNA): TGCGCCAGCAGCATGGGACAGGGGCTTTATGAAAAACTGTTTTTT.

The chain recombines TRBV12-5 with TRBJ1-5; D is unclear. Germline CDR1 is LGHNT and CDR2 is FRNRAP. Trimming pared 5 bases from V and 5 bases from J, leaving 10 bases between. The CDR3 is 13 amino acids. The CDR3 region is CASGPGRDQPQHF. Here the CDR3 DNA reads TGTGCTAGTGGTCCGGGGAGGGATCAGCCCCAGCATTTT.

This clone was observed a handful of times. The V and J genes are TRBV28 and TRBJ2-1; TRBD1 agrees at 8 bases. Germline assignment: CDR1 MDHEN and CDR2 SYDVKM. Trimming cost V 5 bases and J 5 bases; bases outside gene matches: 8. The CDR3 spans 15 residues. In DNA, the CDR3 is TGTGCCAGCAGTCGGACAGGGACGGGACACAATGAGCAGTTCTTC. Encoded protein: CASSRTGTGHNEQFF.

The chain couples TRBV18 to TRBJ1-1; D not resolved. In germline, CDR1 is KGHSH, CDR2 LQKENI. CDR3 length: 15 amino acids. The V gene lost 5 bases and the J gene lost 4 bases, with 17 bases spanning the gap. In nucleotides, the CDR3 is TGTGCCAGCTCAATTGGGGTCGCGGAGGGCACTGAAGCTTTCTTT. It codes for CASSIGVAEGTEAFF.

The CDR3 protein is CASSMGTGTLFYEQYF. The CDR3 DNA sequence: TGTGCCAGTAGTATGGGGACAGGGACATTATTCTACGAGCAGTACTTC. The rearrangement links TRBV19 to TRBJ2-7; 9 bases align to TRBD1. The CDR3 length is 16 residues. The germline V gene encodes CDR1 LNHDA and CDR2 SQIVND (reference sequence). The trim removed 3 bases at V and 3 bases at J, leaving 9 bases unmatched.

This rearrangement joins TRBV5-1 to TRBJ2-3; 14 nucleotides line up with TRBD2. The CDR3 contains 17 residues. Germline V gene data show CDR1 as SGHRS and CDR2 as YFSETQ. With 3 bases clipped from V and 9 bases from J, the junction kept 12 bases outside the gene matches. The CDR3 nucleotides are TGCGCCAGCAGCTCTAGACTAGCGGGAGGGACCCGGGAAACGCAGTATTTT. Translated: CASSSRLAGGTRETQYF.

The chain is built from TRBV25-1 and TRBJ1-1; TRBD1 aligns across 7 bases. This CDR3 spans 15 amino acids. Germline V CDR1 and CDR2: MGHDK, SYGVNS. The junction had 6 bases not matched to a gene; V was cut back by 1 base and J by 4 bases. CDR3 in DNA: TGTGCCAGCAGTGAATTCGGGAGGGGGCTCACTGAAGCTTTCTTT. This codes for CASSEFGRGLTEAFF.

The chain uses TRBV28 and TRBJ1-5; tentatively, D is TRBD1 (6 bases). V gave up 7 bases and J gave up 6 bases, with 13 bases separating them. The CDR3 covers 13 residues. Germline assignment: CDR1 MDHEN and CDR2 SYDVKM. The CDR3 region is CASTSGGRQPQHF. CDR3 nucleotides: TGTGCCAGCACTTCGGGGGGCCGTCAGCCCCAGCATTTT.

V gene TRBV5-8 combines with J gene TRBJ2-1; 9 positions match TRBD1. V gave up 4 bases and J gave up 2 bases; unmatched junction bases: 10. Germline CDR1 reads SGHTS; CDR2 reads YDEGEE. The CDR3 is made up of 17 amino acids. DNA of the CDR3: TGTGCCAGCAGCAACCGCCCGGGACAGGGACCCTACAATGAGCAGTTCTTC. Protein sequence: CASSNRPGQGPYNEQFF.

The rearrangement joins TRBV19 to TRBJ2-1, with 12 positions matching TRBD2. The CDR3 is made up of 16 amino acids. Germline values: CDR1 LNHDA, CDR2 SQIVND (reference sequence). The trim removed 2 bases at V and 7 bases at J, leaving 6 bases unmatched. DNA of the CDR3: TGTGCCAGTAGTATACTAGCGGGAGGGGTGGCGAATGAGCAGTTCTTC. Amino acids: CASSILAGGVANEQFF.

Here the CDR3 DNA reads TGTGCTAGTGCCCAGGACAGGGTGGATGAAAAACTGTTTTTT. Its protein is CASAQDRVDEKLFF. The chain employs TRBV12-5 and TRBJ1-4, with 8 bases that match TRBD1. V was clipped by 7 bases and J by 6 bases; unmatched bases: 7. CDR1 is LGHNT, CDR2 FRNRAP, per germline. This CDR3 spans 14 amino acids.

The rearrangement links TRBV6-5 to TRBJ2-1, with D possibly being TRBD1 (6 bases). Germline V gives CDR1 MNHEY, CDR2 SVGAGI. Trimming took off 5 bases at V and 3 bases at J, with 8 bases between the two ends. This CDR3 contains 13 residues. The CDR3 loop is CASSLDSYNEQFF. CDR3 coding DNA: TGTGCCAGCAGTCTGGACAGCTACAATGAGCAGTTCTTC.

The chain joins TRBV5-1 to TRBJ2-1, with D tentatively TRBD2 (6 bases). CDR3 length equals 14 residues. Trimming took off 1 base at V and 5 bases at J, with 10 bases between the two ends. Per the germline V gene, CDR1 is SGHRS and CDR2 is YFSETQ. Here the CDR3 DNA reads TGCGCCAGCAGCTTGCCTAGCGCCGACAATGAGCAGTTCTTC. Protein: CASSLPSADNEQFF. The variable domain in full, with the rest retrieved from reference TRBV5-1 and TRBJ2-1, is KAGVTQTPRYLIKTRGQQVTLSCSPISGHRSVSWYQQTPGQGLQFLFEYFSETQRNKGNFPGRFSGRQFSNSRSEMNVSTLELGDSALYLCASSLPSADNEQFFGPGTRLTVL.

This clone has just a few counts. The CDR3 sequence is CASRAGGSLFF. CDR3 DNA sequence: TGTGCCAGCAGGGCCGGGGGCAGTCTGTTTTTT. The rearrangement joins TRBV6-5 to TRBJ1-4, with D perhaps matching TRBD1 (6 bases). V was pared by 6 bases and J by 14 bases, with 13 bases between. The CDR3 covers 11 residues. Germline CDR1 reads MNHEY; CDR2 reads SVGAGI.

CDR3 residues: CASLRQGVYGYTF. CDR3 nucleotide sequence: TGTGCCAGCTTAAGACAGGGCGTCTATGGCTACACCTTC. The chain has TRBV28 and TRBJ1-2, with 7 bases fitting TRBD1. Germline V gene data show CDR1 as MDHEN and CDR2 as SYDVKM. The CDR3 has 13 residues. V lost 8 bases to trimming and J lost 4 bases; unmatched junction nucleotides: 7.

The chain combines TRBV5-4 with TRBJ2-2, with 7 bases that match TRBD2. Germline CDR1 and CDR2: SGHNT and YYREEE (reference sequence). The CDR3 is 15 amino acids. The V and J ends lost 0 bases and 1 base, in that order; junction bases with no gene match: 0. The CDR3 DNA reads TGTGCCAGCAGCTTGGGCGGGGGGAACACCGGGGAGCTGTTTTTT. Its protein is CASSLGGGNTGELFF. Supplemented by reference TRBV5-4 and TRBJ2-2, the full variable domain reads ETGVTQSPTHLIKTRGQQVTLRCSSQSGHNTVSWYQQALGQGPQFIFQYYREEENGRGNFPPRFSGLQFPNYSSELNVNALELDDSALYLCASSLGGGNTGELFFGEGSRLTVL.

The rearrangement links TRBV25-1 to TRBJ2-5; the match to TRBD1 covers 10 bases. Germline lookup yields CDR1 MGHDK and CDR2 SYGVNS. The CDR3 sequence is 16 residues long. Trimming took 4 bases from V and 9 from J; bases not matched to a gene: 14. The CDR3 nucleotides read TGTGCCAGCAGTGCCCTAGGACAGGGGGGGGTTAGGGCCCAGTACTTC. The encoded protein is CASSALGQGGVRAQYF.